The clone carrying this TCR beta chain was counted a few times. Its antigen is unidentified. This sample is drawn from a study of response to subunit inactivated influenza vaccine. Study-level points and caveats: Seasonal influenza vaccination, on each occasion, was suggested by the authors to recruit few new T cells.

The CDR3 totals 14 residues. Trimming took off 2 bases at V and 6 bases at J, with 13 bases between the two ends. Germline CDR1 reads LGHDT; CDR2 reads YNNKEL (reference sequence). TCRdb reanalysed the RT-PCR reads using MiXCR and keeps one entry per CDR3 protein. The sample lists about 180,000 distinct CDR3 sequences, 7.5% to 10% occurring once. This clonotype originated in a man between 45 and 60 years old who received an inactivated influenza vaccine. Sequenced here: non-naive T cells sorted from PBMCs, sampled on the day of vaccination. The chain combines TRBV3-1 with TRBJ1-2; D ambiguous. CDR3 loop: CASSQWQPRDGYTF. The CDR3 bases are TGTGCCAGCAGCCAATGGCAGCCGAGGGATGGCTACACCTTC.